This entry describes one TCR beta chain. It has no known antigen specificity. No much larger clonotype is one base removed from it; base qualities were not supplied. This sample is part of a study of blood T cells in healthy people across ages (dated by TCRdb to 2014 to 2015). Study-level background: In model experiments, template switching captured about one uniquely barcoded TCR beta cDNA molecule for every two T cells. Using deep sequencing normalized with unique cDNA molecular identifiers, the study measured how TCR beta repertoire diversity changes with age. The donors were split into four age groups: young (average about 16 years), middle-aged (39), aged (about 56) and long-lived (roughly 86). To avoid experimental bias, donors of different ages were randomly spread across the sequencing lanes. Using the same blood draw, the study looked at two additional independent replicas of 1 million unique cDNA reads for two donors, one aged 18 to 30 and the other aged 80 or older. The study at large found these results: Observed TCR beta diversity correlated strongly with the percentage of naive T cells measured by flow cytometry. Because the CMV infection status of the donors was unknown, age-related changes in expanded clonotypes may potentially have been confounded. Total diversity estimates from one million sequenced T cells were considered lower bounds and underestimates. As age increased, observed TCR beta diversity per million T cells dropped in a roughly linear way, and a significant reduction was already evident by age 40. Compared with the aged group, more naive CD4+ T cells, fewer expanded clones and increased TCR diversity were shown by the long-lived group, suggesting age selection. Because profiling used bulk unsorted PBMCs, naive and antigen-experienced compartments could not be compared conclusively.

Receptor libraries were prepared by 5' RACE. Instrument on record: Illumina HiSeq 2500. The second PCR ran for roughly 7 to 11 cycles and used a J-beta primer mix along with a sample-barcoded 5' primer. A template-switch 5' adaptor carrying 12 random nucleotides introduced a unique molecular identifier onto each TCR beta cDNA molecule. Each sample yielded at least 3 million CDR3-containing paired-end reads. First-strand cDNA synthesis was performed from all RNA using the Mint cDNA synthesis kit, with priming by a TRBC-specific oligonucleotide. Following uracil-DNA glycosylase treatment, all cDNA underwent a first 18-cycle PCR with the universal primers M1SS and BC2_uni_R. The study's processing was this. Normalization of each sample was performed by random selection of 1 million high-quality reads, each carrying a distinct molecular identifier. Reads with shared molecular identifiers were discarded instead of being binned into consensus sequences. MiTCR, run with a Q25 quality threshold and the strictest error-elimination algorithm, handled CDR3 identification, clonotype clustering and error correction. Lower-bound total TCR beta diversity was estimated with a nonparametric unseen species model using Euler transformation. Starting from the raw public reads, TCRdb applied fastp trimming at Q25, assembled clones with MiXCR and retained in-frame beta chains. Every entry covers one CDR3 protein and lists the most common genes and DNA from its rows. The V and J calls here are based on TCRdb, not the publication. The sample contains roughly 900,000 distinct CDR3 sequences, under 30% of them found a single time. The top ten hold 17% of the sample.

CDR1 and CDR2 were assigned from the germline V gene (reference sequence) as SEHNR and FQNEAQ. Between the V and J ends, shortened by 4 bases and 6 bases respectively, the junction contains 15 bases. From the cysteine up to the phenylalanine, the CDR3 has a length of 15 residues. The CDR3 DNA has 45 bases and is translated from base 1. The 40 or so donors, aged about 6 to 100 years, were systemically healthy Caucasian individuals from Russia. Each donor gave about 9.7 milliliters of peripheral blood, drawn into EDTA-treated Vacutainer tubes. Ficoll-Paque density-gradient centrifugation was used to isolate PBMCs, with at least 7 million per sample. Total RNA was extracted from PBMCs with Trizol reagent, with at least 6 micrograms obtained per sample. For every donor, flow cytometry on a PBMC aliquot measured the percentage of naive CD45RAhigh/CD27high T cells.

The TCR originated in a woman of 80 years or more in good health. The specimen sequenced was blood. The chain links TRBV7-9 with TRBJ1-4; the D segment could be TRBD1, given 6 matching bases. The DNA reads TGTGCCAGCAGCTCCCCCGGGGGGCGGTATGAAAAACTGTTTTTT. Its protein reads: CASSSPGGRYEKLFF. The CDR3 plus the reference TRBV7-9 and TRBJ1-4 genes for the other parts give the full variable domain: DTGVSQNPRHKITKRGQNVTFRCDPISEHNRLYWYRQTLGQGPEFLTYFQNEAQLEKSRLLSDRFSAERPKGSFSTLEIQRTEQGDSAMYLCASSSPGGRYEKLFFGSGTQLSVL.